This T cell receptor beta chain was profiled in a study of tumor-infiltrating lymphocytes in primary liver carcinoma. The input was about 500 ng total RNA; TCR beta cDNA was made from it with a constant-region primer. It was through three nested multiplex PCR rounds of slightly modified ARM-PCR that TCR beta libraries arose. Amplification in the first two PCR rounds was performed using TRBV1-TRBV30 forward primers and a C-beta reverse primer for approximately 10 cycles each. One entry per CDR3 protein results from TCRdb running MiXCR on the multiplex PCR reads. The sample holds about 35,000 distinct CDR3 sequences, 74% seen once. The trim removed 4 bases at V and 6 bases at J, leaving 9 bases unmatched. The CDR3 contains 15 residues. CDR1 and CDR2 (germline): SGHRS, YFSETQ. Unsorted bulk tissue, roughly 19-34 mg of it, served as the source for co-extraction of RNA and DNA.

The chain couples TRBV5-1 to TRBJ2-7; 11 bases align to TRBD2. The clonotype comes from a man aged 40-49 years with primary liver carcinoma and hepatitis B virus infection. Sequencing was performed on liver tumor tissue from sampling region 4. The subset here: tumor region T4, right-lateral pole. In nucleotides, the CDR3 is TGCGCCAGCAGCGTGGGGGCTAGCGGGAGGCCCGAGCAGTACTTC. This encodes CASSVGASGRPEQYF. Filled out from reference TRBV5-1 and TRBJ2-7, the complete variable domain reads KAGVTQTPRYLIKTRGQQVTLSCSPISGHRSVSWYQQTPGQGLQFLFEYFSETQRNKGNFPGRFSGRQFSNSRSEMNVSTLELGDSALYLCASSVGASGRPEQYFGPGTRLTVT.